The 23 T cell receptor beta chains reported below all come from one sample, sequenced in a study of blood T cells in healthy people across ages. Sample-barcoded 5' priming and a J-beta primer mix drove a second PCR of roughly 6 to 12 cycles. TCRdb reprocessed the 5' RACE reads via MiXCR and lists one record per CDR3 protein. This sample has 380,000 or so distinct CDR3 sequences, with 45% to 65% found just once. Sequenced: blood. The receptors were gathered from a man aged 60 to 75 in good health.

This clonotype was recorded a few times. J is TRBJ2-3 and V is TRBV18; possible D gene TRBD1, 6 bases. Germline values: CDR1 KGHSH, CDR2 LQKENI. Trimming took off 2 bases at V and 5 bases at J, with 14 bases between the two ends. This CDR3 spans 15 amino acids. CDR3 coding DNA: TGTGCCAGCTCACCATCGAGGGGGAGCGGAGATACGCAGTATTTT. This sequence encodes CASSPSRGSGDTQYF.

A remark on this clonotype: One end of the junction does not line up with germline, which may come from a read error. CDR3 amino acids: CASSPELQESDEQYF. The CDR3 nucleotides read TGCGCCAGCTCACCAGAACTTCAGGAGTCAGATGAGCAGTACTTC. The V and J genes are TRBV18 and TRBJ2-7; D gene unclear. This CDR3 comprises 15 residues. Germline loops: CDR1 KGHSH, CDR2 LQKENI.

The V gene is TRBV4-2, the J gene TRBJ2-7; D might be TRBD1 or TRBD2, each matching 6 bases. V was cut by 2 bases and J by 1 base, with 12 bases left in between. This CDR3 contains 15 residues. From germline, CDR1 is LGHNA and CDR2 YNFKEQ. CDR3 nucleotide sequence: TGTGCCAGCAGCCAATTAGGGGGGCTTTCCTACGAGCAGTACTTC. Its translation: CASSQLGGLSYEQYF.

This clonotype was detected only once. This chain uses TRBV6-2 or TRBV6-3 with TRBJ2-5; no firm D call. CDR1 MNHEY and CDR2 SVGEGT come from the germline V gene. The CDR3 covers 15 residues. V lost 2 bases to trimming and J lost 11 bases, with 21 bases between them. The chain's CDR3 is CASSYPRGPKSEQYF. The CDR3 DNA reads as TGTGCCAGCAGTTACCCCCGAGGACCGAAGAGTGAGCAGTACTTC.

The chain has TRBV29-1 and TRBJ1-2; no clear D gene. Between the trimmed V and J ends, which lost 0 bases and 0 bases, there was a span of 17 bases. Germline CDR1 reads SQVTM; CDR2 reads ANQGSEA. The CDR3 has 17 amino acids. The CDR3 nucleotides are TGCAGCGTTGAAGAGGACGTGGCCCGCAACTCTAACTATGGCTACACCTTC. This sequence encodes CSVEEDVARNSNYGYTF.

The chain has TRBV29-1 and TRBJ2-3, with TRBD1 identical over 9 bases. J gave up 0 bases and V 6 bases, and 1 base lay outside the gene matches. The CDR3 has 13 amino acids. In germline, CDR1 is SQVTM, CDR2 ANQGSEA. Here the CDR3 DNA reads TGCAGCGTCGGACAGGGGAGCACAGATACGCAGTATTTT. It yields the protein CSVGQGSTDTQYF.

In DNA, the CDR3 is TGTGCTAGTGGCCCGGACAGGCTCTACAATGAGCAGTTCTTC. Protein: CASGPDRLYNEQFF. This chain links TRBV12-5 with TRBJ2-1; TRBD1 aligns across 7 bases. This CDR3 contains 14 residues. Germline V lookup: CDR1 LGHNT, CDR2 FRNRAP. Trimming at V came to 6 bases and at J to 3 bases, leaving 5 bases not matched to a gene.

This chain joins TRBV3-1 and TRBJ1-2; a possible D gene is TRBD1 (5 bases). Trimming pared 0 bases from V and 3 bases from J, leaving 11 bases between. CDR1 is LGHDT and CDR2 is YNNKEL in the germline V gene (reference sequence). This CDR3 has 15 residues. This CDR3 reads CASSQDWRGDYGYTF. The DNA for the CDR3 is TGTGCCAGCAGCCAAGATTGGAGAGGGGACTATGGCTACACCTTC.

The chain is built from TRBV9 and TRBJ1-5; no firm D call. The CDR3 spans 13 residues. Between the trimmed V and J ends, which lost 1 base and 3 bases, there was a span of 5 bases. Germline values: CDR1 SGDLS, CDR2 YYNGEE. CDR3 protein: CASSVNVNQPQHF. Written as DNA, the CDR3 is TGTGCCAGCAGCGTAAATGTCAATCAGCCCCAGCATTTT.

The CDR3: CAISSTGTEKLFF. CDR3 bases: TGTGCCATCAGCTCGACAGGGACGGAAAAACTGTTTTTT. The chain links TRBV10-3 to TRBJ1-4; TRBD1 aligns across 7 bases. Germline V gene data show CDR1 as ENHRY and CDR2 as SYGVKD. The length of the CDR3 is 13 residues. With 6 bases clipped from V and 8 bases from J, the junction kept 6 bases outside the gene matches.

This clonotype was counted between two and nine times. The chain couples TRBV12-3 or TRBV12-4 to TRBJ2-7, with 11 bases matching TRBD2. The ends lost 5 bases at V and 4 bases at J; junction bases unmatched: 4. This CDR3 has 14 residues. Here the CDR3 DNA reads TGTGCCAGCAGTATTAGCGGGAGGGGATACGAGCAGTACTTC. Residues: CASSISGRGYEQYF.

The rearrangement uses TRBV11-2 and TRBJ1-1; TRBD1 matches at 8 bases. The germline V gene has CDR1 SGHAT and CDR2 FQNNGV. J gave up 5 bases and V 7 bases, and 9 bases lay outside the gene matches. The CDR3 sequence is 14 residues long. The CDR3 DNA reads TGTGCCAGCAAGGCTCCAGGGGGCGGAACTGAAGCTTTCTTT. It specifies CASKAPGGGTEAFF.

The gene calls are TRBV2 and TRBJ2-7; D possibly uses TRBD1 or TRBD2 (6 bases each). The CDR3 loop spans 14 amino acids. Looked up from germline, CDR1 is SNHLY and CDR2 is FYNNEI. The V and J ends lost 6 bases and 6 bases respectively, with 18 bases between them. The CDR3 reads CASSLDLRGGEQYF. As DNA, the CDR3 is TGTGCCAGCAGCTTGGATCTCAGGGGAGGCGAGCAGTACTTC.

This chain joins TRBV18 and TRBJ2-1, with TRBD2 as a possible D gene (6 bases). CDR1 and CDR2 (germline): KGHSH, LQKENI. The ends were cut back, 0 bases at V and 7 bases at J, with 10 bases in the middle. The CDR3 runs 14 residues. CDR3 loop: CASSPPVGGNEQFF. CDR3 nucleotides: TGTGCCAGCTCACCACCGGTTGGAGGGAATGAGCAGTTCTTC.

This clonotype has a count of ten or more. A much larger clone differs by one base, so this may be a read error. CDR3 DNA: TGTGCCAGCAGCTCCCGGGGGTACGAGTACTTC. It codes for CASSSRGYEYF. The J gene is TRBJ2-5, the V gene TRBV7-2, with a possible D match to TRBD2 (6 bases). The CDR3 contains 11 residues. CDR1 and CDR2 from the germline V gene are SGHTA and FQGNSA. Trimming cost V 4 bases and J 12 bases, with 12 bases left between them. Complete variable domain (other parts from reference TRBV7-2 and TRBJ2-5): GAGVSQSPSNKVTEKGKDVELRCDPISGHTALYWYRQSLGQGLEFLIYFQGNSAPDKSGLPSDRFSAERTGGSVSTLTIQRTQQEDSAVYLCASSSRGYEYFGPGTRLLVL.

For this clonotype: At one of its ends the junction is not consistent with the germline gene, which may arise from a read error. The chain joins TRBV3-1 to TRBJ2-6; no definite D call. Germline V gene lookup returns CDR1 LGHDT and CDR2 YNNKEL (reference sequence). CDR3 length equals 15 residues. The CDR3 sequence is CASSLSESGVNVLTF. The CDR3 DNA reads as TGTGCCAGCAGCCTATCAGAATCTGGGGTCAACGTCCTGACTTTC.

The V gene is TRBV6-6, the J gene TRBJ1-2; D may be TRBD1 (6 bases). The CDR3 consists of 13 residues. Germline-derived CDR1 and CDR2 are MNHNY and SVGAGI (reference sequence). The V and J ends lost 8 bases and 0 bases respectively, with 10 bases between them. This CDR3 reads CASEGGTNYGYTF. The CDR3 DNA follows: TGTGCCAGCGAGGGGGGAACTAACTATGGCTACACCTTC.

CDR3 residues: CSATFVTGYTF. CDR3 nucleotides: TGCAGCGCCACTTTTGTTACGGGCTACACCTTC. The genes are TRBV29-1 and TRBJ1-2, with unresolved D. In germline, CDR1 is SQVTM, CDR2 ANQGSEA. V lost 7 bases, J lost 8 bases, and 14 bases lay in between. This CDR3 has 11 amino acids.

The V and J genes are TRBV30 and TRBJ2-1, with 7 bases fitting TRBD2. V dropped 2 bases and J dropped 4; count of bases not matched to a gene: 8. Looked up from germline, CDR1 is GTSNPN and CDR2 is SVGIG (reference sequence). The CDR3 covers 15 residues. The CDR3 protein is CAWSSPGGPYNEQFF. CDR3 nucleotides: TGTGCCTGGAGTAGTCCGGGAGGCCCGTACAATGAGCAGTTCTTC.

The chain employs TRBV30 and TRBJ1-2; TRBD1 agrees at 7 bases. The V and J ends lost 6 bases and 7 bases, in that order; junction bases with no gene match: 11. The CDR3 spans 13 residues. Germline-derived CDR1 and CDR2 are GTSNPN and SVGIG (reference sequence). CDR3 DNA: TGTGCCTGCGCGAGGGAGGGGGCGCGTGGCTACACCTTC. It yields the protein CACAREGARGYTF.

The CDR3 coding sequence is TGTGCCAGCAGTGAATCGGTAGGGGACCTCCGCAGGAATGAGCAGTTCTTC. Residues: CASSESVGDLRRNEQFF. The chain links TRBV25-1 to TRBJ2-1, with D perhaps matching TRBD1 or TRBD2 (5 bases each). The ends were cut back, 1 base at V and 7 bases at J, with 20 bases in the middle. The CDR3 consists of 17 residues. Germline loops: CDR1 MGHDK, CDR2 SYGVNS.

The chain uses TRBV10-3 and TRBJ2-1; D is unclear. This CDR3 is built from 16 residues. V lost 3 bases and J lost 5, with 17 bases in between. CDR1 ENHRY and CDR2 SYGVKD come from the germline V gene. CDR3: CAISEGGNLFNNEQFF. As DNA, the CDR3 is TGTGCCATCAGTGAAGGTGGAAATCTGTTCAACAATGAGCAGTTCTTC.

The J gene is TRBJ2-7, the V gene TRBV21-1; the D call in the table, TRBD1, was not verified against the DNA. TRBV21-1 has pseudogene status. The CDR3 consists of 15 residues. The CDR3 DNA is TGTGCCAGCAGCAAAGGGACAGGAGAGGTGGGGGAGCAGTACTTC. As protein: CASSKGTGEVGEQYF.